Reported below is one T cell receptor (beta chain). This sample is part of a study of blood T cell repertoires in COVID-19. Whole-study context: The United States, Italy and Spain provided the acute and convalescent COVID-19 samples. PBMCs, B-cell-depleted T cells, or T cells were the source of the cDNA or gDNA that made up the material.

Some clones are missing from TCRdb's copy, which holds only in-frame ones; the method was immunoSEQ multiplex PCR. The sample has approximately 210,000 clones, 83% seen once. V lost 1 base, J lost 0 bases, and 10 bases lay in between. This CDR3 is built from 15 residues. Looked up from germline, CDR1 is SGHKS and CDR2 is YYEKEE (reference sequence). The genes are TRBV5-5 and TRBJ1-2; a weak D match, TRBD1 (6 bases). Material for sequencing was peripheral blood. This clonotype originated in a woman aged 45 to 65 with acute or convalescent COVID-19. The CDR3 here is CASSLQGRANYGYTF. The DNA for the CDR3 is TGTGCCAGCAGCTTGCAGGGGCGAGCTAACTATGGCTACACCTTC.